The following is a TCR beta chain sequence with its context. No antigen is known for it. The sample holds no much larger clone one base away, and base qualities are not on file. The library was generated by the immunoSEQ multiplex PCR assay. The clones in this table, taken by TCRdb from immuneACCESS, are in-frame only. Not every clone is retained; where verified, under half of the shortfall comes from an unresolved V gene, and the cause of the rest is unknown. The sample records just under 85,000 clones, 90% to 95% of which are singletons. The ten largest account for approximately 2.4% of the sample. This record belongs to a study of T cell changes during pregnancy in multiple sclerosis (dated by TCRdb to the late 2010s). For the wider study: Changes in the T cell repertoire over the course of pregnancy were examined in this study in women with multiple sclerosis.

The clonotype originates from a female donor with multiple sclerosis, enrolled in a pregnancy study. The specimen was peripheral blood, collected in the first trimester of pregnancy.

The nucleotide sequence reads as follows: TGTGCCAGCAGCGATGGACTAGCGGGAGGGCCTGGGGCCAACGTCCTGACTTTC. It translates to CASSDGLAGGPGANVLTF. This sequence uses TRBV5-4 and TRBJ2-6; 15 bases in the middle match TRBD2. Trimmed from V: 4 bases; trimmed from J: 2 bases; junction bases lacking a gene match: 4. CDR1 and CDR2 (SGHNT, YYREEE) derive from the germline V gene (reference sequence). The CDR3 holds 18 amino acids from the cysteine to the phenylalanine. Only the CDR3 region is kept as DNA, spanning 54 bases read in frame from base 1.